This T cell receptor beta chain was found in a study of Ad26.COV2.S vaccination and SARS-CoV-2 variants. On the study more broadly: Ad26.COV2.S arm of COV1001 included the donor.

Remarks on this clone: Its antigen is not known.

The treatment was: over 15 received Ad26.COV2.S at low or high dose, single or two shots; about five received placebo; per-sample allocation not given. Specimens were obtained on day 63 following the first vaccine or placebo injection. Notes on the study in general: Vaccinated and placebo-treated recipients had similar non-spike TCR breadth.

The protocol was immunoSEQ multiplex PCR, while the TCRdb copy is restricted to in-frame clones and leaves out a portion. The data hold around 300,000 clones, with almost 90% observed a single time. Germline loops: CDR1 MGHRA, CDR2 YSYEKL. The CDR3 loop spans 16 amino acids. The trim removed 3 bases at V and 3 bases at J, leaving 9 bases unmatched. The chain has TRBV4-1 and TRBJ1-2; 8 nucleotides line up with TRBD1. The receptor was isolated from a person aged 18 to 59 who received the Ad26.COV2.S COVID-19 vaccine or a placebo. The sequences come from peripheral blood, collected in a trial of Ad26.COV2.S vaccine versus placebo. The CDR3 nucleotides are TGCGCCAGCAGCCATCTCTCAGGGGGCGCTCACTATGGCTACACCTTC. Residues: CASSHLSGGAHYGYTF.